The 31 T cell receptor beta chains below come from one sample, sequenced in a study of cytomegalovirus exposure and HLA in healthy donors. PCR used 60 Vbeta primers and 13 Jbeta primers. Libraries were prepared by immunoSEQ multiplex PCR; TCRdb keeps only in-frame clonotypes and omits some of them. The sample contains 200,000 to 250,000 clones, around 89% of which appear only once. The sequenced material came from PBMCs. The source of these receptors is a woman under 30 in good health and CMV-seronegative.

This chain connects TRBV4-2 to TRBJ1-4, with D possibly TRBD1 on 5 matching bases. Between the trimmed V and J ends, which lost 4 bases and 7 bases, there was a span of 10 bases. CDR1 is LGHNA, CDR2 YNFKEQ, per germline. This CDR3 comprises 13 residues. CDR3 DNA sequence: TGTGCCAGCAGCCCGGTAAGGGGTGAAAAACTGTTTTTT. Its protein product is CASSPVRGEKLFF.

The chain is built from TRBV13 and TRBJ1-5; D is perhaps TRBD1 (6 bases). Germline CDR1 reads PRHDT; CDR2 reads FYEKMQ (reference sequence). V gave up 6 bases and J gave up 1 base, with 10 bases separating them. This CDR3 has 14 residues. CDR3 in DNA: TGTGCCAGCAGTCCTCAGGGGAGCAATCAGCCCCAGCATTTT. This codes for CASSPQGSNQPQHF.

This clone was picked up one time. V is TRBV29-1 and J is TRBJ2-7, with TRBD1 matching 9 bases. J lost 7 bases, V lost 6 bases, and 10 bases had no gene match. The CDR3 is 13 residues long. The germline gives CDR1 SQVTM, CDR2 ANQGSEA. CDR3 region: CSVWDRDVGEQYF. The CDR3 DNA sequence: TGCAGCGTGTGGGACAGGGACGTGGGGGAGCAGTACTTC.

CDR3: CASSQGRGGVSRETQYF. In DNA form, the CDR3 reads TGCGCCAGCAGCCAAGGCCGCGGGGGGGTAAGCAGAGAGACCCAGTACTTC. The V gene is TRBV4-1, the J gene TRBJ2-5, with 9 bases identical to TRBD2. The CDR3 has 17 amino acids. V shed 1 base, J shed 4 bases, and the junction held 10 bases outside the gene matches. Germline assignment: CDR1 MGHRA and CDR2 YSYEKL.

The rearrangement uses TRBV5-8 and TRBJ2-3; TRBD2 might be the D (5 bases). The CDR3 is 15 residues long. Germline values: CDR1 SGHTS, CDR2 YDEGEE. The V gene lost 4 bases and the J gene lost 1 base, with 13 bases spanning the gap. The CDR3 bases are TGTGCCAGCAGCCACAGCGGAGAGCGCACAGATACGCAGTATTTT. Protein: CASSHSGERTDTQYF. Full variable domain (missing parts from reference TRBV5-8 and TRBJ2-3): EAGVTQSPTHLIKTRGQQATLRCSPISGHTSVYWYQQALGLGLQFLLWYDEGEERNRGNFPPRFSGRQFPNYSSELNVNALELEDSALYLCASSHSGERTDTQYFGPGTRLTVL.

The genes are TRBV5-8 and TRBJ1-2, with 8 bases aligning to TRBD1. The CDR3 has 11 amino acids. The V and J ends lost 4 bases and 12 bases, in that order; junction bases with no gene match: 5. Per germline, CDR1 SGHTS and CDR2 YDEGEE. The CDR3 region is CASSTLRGHTF. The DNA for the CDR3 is TGTGCCAGCAGCACGCTCAGGGGGCACACCTTC.

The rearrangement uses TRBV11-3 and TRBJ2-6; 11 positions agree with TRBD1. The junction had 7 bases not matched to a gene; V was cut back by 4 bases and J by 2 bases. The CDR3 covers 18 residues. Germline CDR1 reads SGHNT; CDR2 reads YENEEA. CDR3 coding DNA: TGTGCCAGCAGCTCCAGGACAGGGGGCGGTCCTGGGGCCAACGTCCTGACTTTC. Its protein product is CASSSRTGGGPGANVLTF.

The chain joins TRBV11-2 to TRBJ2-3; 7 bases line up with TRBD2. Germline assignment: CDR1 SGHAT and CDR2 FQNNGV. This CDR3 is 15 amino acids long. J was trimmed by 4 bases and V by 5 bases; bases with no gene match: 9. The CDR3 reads CASSQERGRADTQYF. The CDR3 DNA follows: TGTGCCAGCAGCCAAGAGCGGGGTCGAGCAGATACGCAGTATTTT.

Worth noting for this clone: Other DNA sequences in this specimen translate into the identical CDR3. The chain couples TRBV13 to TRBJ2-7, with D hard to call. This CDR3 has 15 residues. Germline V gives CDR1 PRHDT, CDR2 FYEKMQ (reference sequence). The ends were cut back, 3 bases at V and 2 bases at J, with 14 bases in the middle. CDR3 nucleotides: TGTGCCAGCAGCTTCCGGTCGGTAAGCGCCTACGAGCAGTACTTC. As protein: CASSFRSVSAYEQYF. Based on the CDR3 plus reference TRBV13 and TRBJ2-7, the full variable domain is AAGVIQSPRHLIKEKRETATLKCYPIPRHDTVYWYQQGPGQDPQFLISFYEKMQSDKGSIPDRFSAQQFSDYHSELNMSSLELGDSALYFCASSFRSVSAYEQYFGPGTRLTVT.

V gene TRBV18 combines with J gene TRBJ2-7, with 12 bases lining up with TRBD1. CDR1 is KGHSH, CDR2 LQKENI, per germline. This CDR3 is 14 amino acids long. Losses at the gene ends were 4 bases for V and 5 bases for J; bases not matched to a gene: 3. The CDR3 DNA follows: TGTGCCAGCTCACTGGGACAGGGGGCGAACGAGCAGTACTTC. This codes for CASSLGQGANEQYF.

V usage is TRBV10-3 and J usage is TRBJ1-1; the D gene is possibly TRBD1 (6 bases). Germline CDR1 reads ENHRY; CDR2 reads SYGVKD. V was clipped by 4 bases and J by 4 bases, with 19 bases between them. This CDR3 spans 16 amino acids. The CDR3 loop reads CAISGGMGVGGTEAFF. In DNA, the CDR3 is TGTGCCATCAGTGGGGGGATGGGTGTAGGGGGCACTGAAGCTTTCTTT.

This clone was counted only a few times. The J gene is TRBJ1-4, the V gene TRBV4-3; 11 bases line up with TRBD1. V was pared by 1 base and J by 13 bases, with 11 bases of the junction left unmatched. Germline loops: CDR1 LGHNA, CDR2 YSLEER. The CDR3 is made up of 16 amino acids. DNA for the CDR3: TGCGCCAGCAGCCAAGGAGTAGGGACAGGGGGAGAAGTACTGTTTTTT. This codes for CASSQGVGTGGEVLFF.

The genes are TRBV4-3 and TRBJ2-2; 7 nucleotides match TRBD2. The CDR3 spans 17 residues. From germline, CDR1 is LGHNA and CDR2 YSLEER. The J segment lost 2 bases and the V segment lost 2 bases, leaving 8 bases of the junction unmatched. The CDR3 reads CASSQSAGGGNTGELFF. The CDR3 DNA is TGCGCCAGCAGCCAAAGCGCCGGCGGGGGAAACACCGGGGAGCTGTTTTTT.

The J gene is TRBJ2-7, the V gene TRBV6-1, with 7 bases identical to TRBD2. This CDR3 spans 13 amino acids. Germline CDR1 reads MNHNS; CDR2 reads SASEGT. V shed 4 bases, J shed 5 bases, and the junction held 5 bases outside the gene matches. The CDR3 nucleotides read TGTGCCAGCAGTGGGGAGGGCGGGCACGAGCAGTACTTC. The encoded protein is CASSGEGGHEQYF.

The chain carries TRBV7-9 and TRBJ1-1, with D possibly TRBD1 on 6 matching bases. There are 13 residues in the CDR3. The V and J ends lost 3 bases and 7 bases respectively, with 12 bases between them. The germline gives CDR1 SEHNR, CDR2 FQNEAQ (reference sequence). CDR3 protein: CASSFNPQGEAFF. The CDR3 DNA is TGTGCCAGCAGCTTTAATCCACAGGGTGAAGCTTTCTTT.

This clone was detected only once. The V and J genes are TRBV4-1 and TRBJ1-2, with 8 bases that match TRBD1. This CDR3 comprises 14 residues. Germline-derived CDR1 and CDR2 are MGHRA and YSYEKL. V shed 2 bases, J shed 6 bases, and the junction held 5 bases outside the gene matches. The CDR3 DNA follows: TGCGCCAGCAGCCAACCGGGACAGGCTGATGGCTACACCTTC. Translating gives CASSQPGQADGYTF.

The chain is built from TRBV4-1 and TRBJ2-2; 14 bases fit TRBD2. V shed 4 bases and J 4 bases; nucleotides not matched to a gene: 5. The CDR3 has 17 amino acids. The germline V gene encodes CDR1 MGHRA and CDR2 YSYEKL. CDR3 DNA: TGCGCCAGCAGCCTGGGACTAGCGGGAGTCATCACCGGGGAGCTGTTTTTT. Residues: CASSLGLAGVITGELFF.

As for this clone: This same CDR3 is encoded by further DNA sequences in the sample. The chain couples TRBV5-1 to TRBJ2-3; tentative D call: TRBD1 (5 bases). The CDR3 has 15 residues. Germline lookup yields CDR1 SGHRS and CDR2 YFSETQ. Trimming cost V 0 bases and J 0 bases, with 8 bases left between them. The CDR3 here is CASSLVAGSTDTQYF. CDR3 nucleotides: TGCGCCAGCAGCTTGGTGGCAGGGAGCACAGATACGCAGTATTTT.

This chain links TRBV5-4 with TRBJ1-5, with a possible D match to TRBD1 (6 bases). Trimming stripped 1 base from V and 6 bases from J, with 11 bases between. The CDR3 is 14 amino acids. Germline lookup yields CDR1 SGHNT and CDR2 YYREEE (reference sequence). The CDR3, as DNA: TGTGCCAGCAGCTTGACAGGGACAAGTCAGCCCCAGCATTTT. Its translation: CASSLTGTSQPQHF. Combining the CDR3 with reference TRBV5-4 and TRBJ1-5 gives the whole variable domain ETGVTQSPTHLIKTRGQQVTLRCSSQSGHNTVSWYQQALGQGPQFIFQYYREEENGRGNFPPRFSGLQFPNYSSELNVNALELDDSALYLCASSLTGTSQPQHFGDGTRLSIL.

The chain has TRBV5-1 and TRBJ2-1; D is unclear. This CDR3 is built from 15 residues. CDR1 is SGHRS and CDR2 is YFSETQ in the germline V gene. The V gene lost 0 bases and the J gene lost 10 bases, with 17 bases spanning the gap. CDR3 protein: CASSLVSVYNQEQFF. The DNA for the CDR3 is TGCGCCAGCAGCTTGGTTTCTGTGTATAATCAGGAGCAGTTCTTC.

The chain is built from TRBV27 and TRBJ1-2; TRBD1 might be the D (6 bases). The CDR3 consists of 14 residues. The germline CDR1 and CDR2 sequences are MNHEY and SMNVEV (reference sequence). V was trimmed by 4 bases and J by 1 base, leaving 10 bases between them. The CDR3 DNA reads TGTGCCAGCAGTTCGACAGGCCTTAACTATGGCTACACCTTC. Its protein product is CASSSTGLNYGYTF.

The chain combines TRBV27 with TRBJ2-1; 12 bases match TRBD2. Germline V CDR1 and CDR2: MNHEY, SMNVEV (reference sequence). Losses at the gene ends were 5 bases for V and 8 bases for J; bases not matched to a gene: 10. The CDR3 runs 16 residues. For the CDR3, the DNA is TGTGCCAGCAGTCTGTTGGCTAGCGGGGGGGCCCATGAGCAGTTCTTC. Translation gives CASSLLASGGAHEQFF.

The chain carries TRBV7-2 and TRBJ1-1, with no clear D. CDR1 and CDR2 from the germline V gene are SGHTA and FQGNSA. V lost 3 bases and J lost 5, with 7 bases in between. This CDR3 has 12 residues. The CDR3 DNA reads TGTGCCAGCAGCTTCAAGCCAACTGAAGCTTTCTTT. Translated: CASSFKPTEAFF.

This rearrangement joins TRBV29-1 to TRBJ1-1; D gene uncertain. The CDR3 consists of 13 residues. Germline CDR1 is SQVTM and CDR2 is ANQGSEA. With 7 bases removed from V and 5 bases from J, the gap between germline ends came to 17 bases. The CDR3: CSGVRLSGTEAFF. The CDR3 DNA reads TGCAGCGGCGTTCGACTAAGCGGGACTGAAGCTTTCTTT.

CDR3 sequence (DNA): TGTGCCAGCAGCTTGAGAGGGAGCGGGTCCTACGAGCAGTACTTC. Translating it yields CASSLRGSGSYEQYF. The genes are TRBV5-6 and TRBJ2-7; D perhaps matches TRBD2 (6 bases). The CDR3 runs to 15 residues. Trimming removed 1 base at V and 1 base at J, with 12 bases between. Per germline, CDR1 SGHDT and CDR2 YYEEEE. The complete variable domain, with remaining parts taken from reference TRBV5-6 and TRBJ2-7, reads DAGVTQSPTHLIKTRGQQVTLRCSPKSGHDTVSWYQQALGQGPQFIFQYYEEEERQRGNFPDRFSGHQFPNYSSELNVNALLLGDSALYLCASSLRGSGSYEQYFGPGTRLTVT.

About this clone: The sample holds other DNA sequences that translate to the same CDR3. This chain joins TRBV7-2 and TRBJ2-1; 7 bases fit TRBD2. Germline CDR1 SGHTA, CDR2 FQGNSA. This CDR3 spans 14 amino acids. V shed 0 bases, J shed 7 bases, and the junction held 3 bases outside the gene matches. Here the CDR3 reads CASSLAGGSNEQFF. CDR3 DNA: TGTGCCAGCAGCTTAGCGGGGGGGTCAAATGAGCAGTTCTTC.

The CDR3 reads CASSLQGGTGNTIYF. The CDR3 nucleotides read TGCGCCAGCAGCCTACAGGGCGGCACTGGAAACACCATATATTTT. V is TRBV4-3 and J is TRBJ1-3; the D gene is possibly TRBD1 (6 bases). V lost 4 bases and J 2 bases, leaving 12 bases between the germline ends. Germline assignment: CDR1 LGHNA and CDR2 YSLEER. The CDR3 extends over 15 amino acids.

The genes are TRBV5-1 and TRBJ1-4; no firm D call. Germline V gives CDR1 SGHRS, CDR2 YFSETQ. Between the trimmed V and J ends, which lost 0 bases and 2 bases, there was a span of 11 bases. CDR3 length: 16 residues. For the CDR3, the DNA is TGCGCCAGCAGCTTGGGTGTGGGCCTGACTAATGAAAAACTGTTTTTT. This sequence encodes CASSLGVGLTNEKLFF.

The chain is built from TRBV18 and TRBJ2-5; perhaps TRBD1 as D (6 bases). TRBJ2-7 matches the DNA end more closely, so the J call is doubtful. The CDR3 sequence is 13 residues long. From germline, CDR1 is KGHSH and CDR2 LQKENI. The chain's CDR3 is CASSPMGADEQYF. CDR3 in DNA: TGTGCCAGCTCACCAATGGGGGCCGACGAGCAGTACTTC.

The CDR3 DNA sequence: TGTGCCAGCAGTTACTCGTTGCAGGGTCATGGCTACACCTTC. Its translation: CASSYSLQGHGYTF. This chain links TRBV6-5 with TRBJ1-2, with a weak D call TRBD1 (5 bases). V was cut by 0 bases and J by 6 bases, with 11 bases left in between. Germline V gene data show CDR1 as MNHEY and CDR2 as SVGAGI. The CDR3 runs to 14 residues.

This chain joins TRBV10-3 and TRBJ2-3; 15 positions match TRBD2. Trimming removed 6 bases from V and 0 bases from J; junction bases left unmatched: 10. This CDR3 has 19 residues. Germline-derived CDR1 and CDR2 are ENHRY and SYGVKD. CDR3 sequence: CAISSPGTSGRISTDTQYF. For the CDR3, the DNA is TGTGCCATCAGCTCGCCCGGGACTAGCGGGAGGATTAGCACAGATACGCAGTATTTT.